This T cell receptor (beta chain) appears in the sequencing data of a study of molecular identifiers for immune sequencing clone quantification. Notes on the study in general: Because of identical TCR molecules sharing a barcode, sizes of highly expanded clones could be underestimated. Clones above 20 RNA copies contained over 99% of effector molecules and under 1% of naive molecules.

TCRdb recomputed calls from the PCR reads with MiXCR, one row per CDR3 protein. The sample consists of approximately 550,000 distinct CDR3 sequences, around 23% of them appearing once. The CDR3 spans 14 residues. J lost 6 bases, V lost 3 bases, and 7 bases had no gene match. The germline CDR1 and CDR2 sequences are SEHNR and FQNEAQ (reference sequence). In its sample, this clonotype was seen many times. Its specificity is unknown. The origin of this receptor is a human donor in good health. Some libraries in this study had Jurkat cell RNA spiked in. Material: naive CD8+ T cells from blood, with Jurkat cell RNA spiked in. Subset reported: FACS-sorted CD8+CD4-CCR7+CD45RA+ naive T cells. The gene calls are TRBV7-9 and TRBJ2-7, with 8 nucleotides matching TRBD1. The CDR3 is CASSFGQGWPEQYF. In DNA, the CDR3 is TGTGCCAGCAGCTTTGGACAGGGTTGGCCCGAGCAGTACTTC.